This TCR beta chain comes out of a study of T-cell memory formation after mild COVID-19. Worth noting for this clonotype: Its specificity is not known.

Regarding the study as a whole: There was a balanced CD4/CD8 profile in clones contracting day 15 to 85, and later expanders leaned CD4+.

TCR alpha and TCR beta cDNA libraries with sample barcodes and UMIs came from 5'RACE using constant-segment primers. TCRdb re-analysed the 5' RACE reads in MiXCR, keeping a single row per CDR3 protein. The table records approximately 250,000 distinct CDR3 sequences, under 20% of them present only once. CDR1 and CDR2 from the germline V gene are ENHRY and SYGVKD. CDR3 length equals 14 residues. V shed 6 bases and J 2 bases; nucleotides not matched to a gene: 1. The sequence was obtained from a man between 18 and 29 years old who had mild COVID-19 (a few samples of this study predate the infection). Cell type and time point are not known. This chain connects TRBV10-3 to TRBJ2-7; 13 positions agree with TRBD2. Sequenced material: PBMCs or a T cell subset sorted from them (not recorded which). The CDR3 sequence is CAISGTSGAYEQYV. DNA for the CDR3: TGTGCCATCAGCGGGACTAGCGGGGCCTACGAGCAGTACGTC.